This T cell receptor (beta chain) came from a study of cytomegalovirus exposure and HLA in healthy donors. The PCR used 60 Vbeta and 13 Jbeta primers. The data were produced by immunoSEQ multiplex PCR, yet TCRdb's version contains in-frame clones alone and is incomplete. The sample consists of around 97,000 clones, 60% to 80% of them appearing once. V shed 4 bases and J 2 bases; nucleotides not matched to a gene: 10. This CDR3 has 16 residues. The germline V gene encodes CDR1 SGHDN and CDR2 FVKESK. This sequence joins TRBV14 and TRBJ2-7, with 8 bases identical to TRBD2. The sequencing input was PBMCs. The sequence was obtained from a man aged 45-60 years in good health and CMV-seropositive. The CDR3 bases are TGTGCCAGCAGCCCCCTGGTTAGCGGGGAGACCTACGAGCAGTACTTC. It yields the protein CASSPLVSGETYEQYF. The full variable domain, in which reference TRBV14 and TRBJ2-7 provide the parts outside the CDR3, is EAGVTQFPSHSVIEKGQTVTLRCDPISGHDNLYWYRRVMGKEIKFLLHFVKESKQDESGMPNNRFLAERTGGTYSTLKVQPAELEDSGVYFCASSPLVSGETYEQYFGPGTRLTVT.